This T cell receptor beta chain was documented in a study of cytomegalovirus exposure and HLA in healthy donors. The junction had 5 bases not matched to a gene; V was cut back by 4 bases and J by 10 bases. Germline CDR1 SGHDT, CDR2 YYEEEE. The CDR3 extends over 12 amino acids. With 60 Vbeta and 13 Jbeta primers, the PCR was carried out. Here immunoSEQ multiplex PCR was the method, and the copy in TCRdb shows in-frame clones only, minus some. This table holds about 89,000 clones, roughly 85% found once. The V and J genes are TRBV5-6 and TRBJ2-1; 7 nucleotides match TRBD2. This receptor was taken from a man in his forties in good health and CMV-seropositive. The sample comprised PBMCs. The CDR3 nucleotides read TGTGCCAGCAGCAGGACTAGTTGGGAGCAGTTCTTC. It is translated as CASSRTSWEQFF. The full variable domain, its missing parts supplied by reference TRBV5-6 and TRBJ2-1, is DAGVTQSPTHLIKTRGQQVTLRCSPKSGHDTVSWYQQALGQGPQFIFQYYEEEERQRGNFPDRFSGHQFPNYSSELNVNALLLGDSALYLCASSRTSWEQFFGPGTRLTVL.